The 30 T cell receptor beta chains below come from one sample, sequenced in a study of shared clonotypes between healthy human individuals. As defined, naive CD8 cells were CD45RO-negative and positively selected for CCR7, with terminally differentiated effector memory CD45RA+ cells excluded. TCRdb keeps only in-frame clones here, not all; method: immunoSEQ multiplex PCR. The data hold about 2 million clones, with about 95% observed a single time. Material for sequencing was naive CD8+ T cells sorted from blood. The origin of the receptors is a young man in good health.

With regard to this clone: Other DNA sequences in the same sample also yield this CDR3. The chain combines TRBV28 with TRBJ1-5; tentative D call: TRBD1 (6 bases). The germline CDR1 and CDR2 sequences are MDHEN and SYDVKM. The germline V and J ends were trimmed by 3 bases and 2 bases, with 8 bases remaining between them. This CDR3 contains 14 residues. CDR3 protein: CASSFPGGNQPQHF. For the CDR3, the DNA is TGTGCCAGCAGTTTCCCAGGGGGCAATCAGCCCCAGCATTTT.

The V call is TRBV5-1, the J call TRBJ2-2; perhaps TRBD1 as D (5 bases). Germline V gives CDR1 SGHRS, CDR2 YFSETQ. CDR3 size: 16 residues. The ends were cut back, 2 bases at V and 0 bases at J, with 11 bases in the middle. CDR3 sequence (DNA): TGCGCCAGCAGCTTTACAGGAGTCGCGAACACCGGGGAGCTGTTTTTT. The encoded protein is CASSFTGVANTGELFF.

This clone was seen only once. The chain uses TRBV28 and TRBJ2-5; possible D gene TRBD2, 6 bases. The V gene lost 5 bases and the J gene lost 4 bases, with 26 bases spanning the gap. The CDR3 is 18 residues long. Germline CDR1 MDHEN, CDR2 SYDVKM. DNA for the CDR3: TGTGCCAGCAGTACCCCACTCGAGGCTAGCGAGCGTCGAGAGACCCAGTACTTC. Translated: CASSTPLEASERRETQYF.

CDR3 nucleotides: TGCGCCAGCAGCATGGGGGCGTTCTACGAGCAGTACTTC. Its translation is CASSMGAFYEQYF. The chain combines TRBV5-1 with TRBJ2-7; D perhaps matches TRBD1 (6 bases). In germline, CDR1 is SGHRS, CDR2 YFSETQ. Trimming cost V 4 bases and J 3 bases, with 11 bases left between them. The CDR3 extends over 13 amino acids.

V gene TRBV30 combines with J gene TRBJ1-2; D is possibly TRBD1 (6 bases). Trimming shortened V by 3 bases and J by 6 bases, and 11 bases separated the two germline ends. CDR3 size: 12 residues. The V gene's germline CDR1 is GTSNPN and CDR2 SVGIG (reference sequence). CDR3 in amino acids: CAWRGNRDGYTF. CDR3 bases: TGTGCCTGGAGAGGTAACAGGGATGGCTACACCTTC.

J is TRBJ2-7 and V is TRBV21-1; the table calls TRBD1, which could not be checked here. TRBV21-1 is termed a pseudogene. The CDR3 has 16 amino acids. The CDR3 DNA reads TGTGCCAGCAGCAAAGCCGAGACACATCTCTCCTACGAGCAGTACTTC. Protein sequence: CASSKAETHLSYEQYF.

The count of this clone is one. The same CDR3 can be traced to other DNA sequences in this sample. The chain combines TRBV7-8 with TRBJ2-1; D gene uncertain. Germline assignment: CDR1 SGHVS and CDR2 FQNEAQ. Trimming stripped 1 base from V and 7 bases from J, with 5 bases between. The CDR3 has 12 amino acids. In DNA form, the CDR3 reads TGTGCCAGCAGCTTAGTATCGAATGAGCAGTTCTTC. Translated: CASSLVSNEQFF.

V gene TRBV7-8 combines with J gene TRBJ2-7, with a tentative D call TRBD1 (5 bases). Germline V gene lookup returns CDR1 SGHVS and CDR2 FQNEAQ. The CDR3 contains 14 residues. The V end lost 5 bases, the J end lost 0 bases, and 11 bases lay between the germline ends. The CDR3 spells CASSQQASSYEQYF. The CDR3 DNA sequence: TGTGCCAGCAGCCAACAGGCCAGCTCCTACGAGCAGTACTTC.

J is TRBJ2-1 and V is TRBV9; D is possibly TRBD1 (6 bases). Germline-derived CDR1 and CDR2 are SGDLS and YYNGEE. Trimming pared 4 bases from V and 8 bases from J, leaving 10 bases between. This CDR3 is 12 amino acids long. The CDR3, as DNA: TGTGCCAGCAGCCTTAACAGGGATGAGCAGTTCTTC. It encodes CASSLNRDEQFF.

The J gene is TRBJ2-1, the V gene TRBV4-1, with D unresolved. Germline V gives CDR1 MGHRA, CDR2 YSYEKL. The V gene lost 1 base and the J gene lost 9 bases, with 13 bases spanning the gap. The CDR3 runs to 14 residues. CDR3 DNA: TGCGCCAGCAGCCAAGTGGTTAGGGATTTTGAGCAGTTCTTC. Amino acids: CASSQVVRDFEQFF.

The rearrangement uses TRBV7-9 and TRBJ1-4, with TRBD1 identical over 7 bases. Trimming at V came to 5 bases and at J to 2 bases, leaving 8 bases not matched to a gene. The CDR3 loop spans 16 amino acids. Germline V CDR1 and CDR2: SEHNR, FQNEAQ (reference sequence). The CDR3: CASSPASGGTNEKLFF. The DNA of the CDR3 is TGTGCCAGCAGCCCCGCCTCAGGGGGGACTAATGAAAAACTGTTTTTT. The full variable domain, rest sourced from reference TRBV7-9 and TRBJ1-4, is DTGVSQNPRHKITKRGQNVTFRCDPISEHNRLYWYRQTLGQGPEFLTYFQNEAQLEKSRLLSDRFSAERPKGSFSTLEIQRTEQGDSAMYLCASSPASGGTNEKLFFGSGTQLSVL.

Of note for this clone: Other DNA sequences in the sample encode the same CDR3. The J gene is TRBJ1-3, the V gene TRBV7-9; D is uncertain. Germline CDR1 is SEHNR and CDR2 is FQNEAQ (reference sequence). The length of the CDR3 is 12 residues. The germline V and J ends were trimmed by 5 bases and 4 bases, with 6 bases remaining between them. As DNA, the CDR3 is TGTGCCAGCAGCCCCCAGGGAAACACCATATATTTT. This encodes CASSPQGNTIYF.

The chain has TRBV5-6 and TRBJ2-1; D possibly corresponds to TRBD2 (6 bases). Per germline, CDR1 SGHDT and CDR2 YYEEEE. This CDR3 region has 16 residues. V was trimmed by 2 bases and J by 1 base, leaving 13 bases between them. The CDR3 loop reads CASSFAGLGSYNEQFF. The CDR3 region has the DNA TGTGCCAGCAGCTTTGCGGGGCTTGGGTCCTACAATGAGCAGTTCTTC.

J is TRBJ2-3 and V is TRBV7-6; D is tentatively TRBD1 or TRBD2 (5 bases each). CDR1 SGHVS and CDR2 FNYEAQ come from the germline V gene. Trimming pared 1 base from V and 6 bases from J, leaving 14 bases between. The CDR3 consists of 15 residues. CDR3 amino acids: CASSLVRDARDTQYF. The CDR3 coding sequence is TGTGCCAGCAGCTTAGTGAGGGACGCCCGGGATACGCAGTATTTT.

The rearrangement links TRBV28 to TRBJ2-7; weak D call: TRBD1 (6 bases). CDR1 is MDHEN, CDR2 SYDVKM, per germline. Trimming stripped 7 bases from V and 0 bases from J, with 19 bases between. The CDR3 contains 16 residues. CDR3 DNA sequence: TGTGCCAGCACCGACCCTCGACAGGACGCCTCCTACGAGCAGTACTTC. It specifies CASTDPRQDASYEQYF.

The count of this clone is one. This chain joins TRBV9 and TRBJ1-2; the match to TRBD1 covers 7 bases. Germline CDR1 reads SGDLS; CDR2 reads YYNGEE. CDR3 length equals 15 residues. With 3 bases clipped from V and 3 bases from J, the junction kept 8 bases outside the gene matches. DNA of the CDR3: TGTGCCAGCAGCGGACAGGGAGGAGTTGACTATGGCTACACCTTC. Protein sequence: CASSGQGGVDYGYTF.

CDR3 in amino acids: CSVEPGLEETQYF. The CDR3 DNA reads TGCAGCGTTGAACCAGGGCTCGAAGAGACCCAGTACTTC. The rearrangement links TRBV29-1 to TRBJ2-5; D is possibly TRBD1 (5 bases). Germline CDR1 reads SQVTM; CDR2 reads ANQGSEA. There are 13 residues in the CDR3. Trimming removed 2 bases from V and 3 bases from J, with 10 bases in between.

The chain links TRBV7-8 to TRBJ2-7; 7 positions match TRBD1. CDR1 and CDR2 (germline): SGHVS, FQNEAQ. V shed 5 bases, J shed 6 bases, and the junction held 7 bases outside the gene matches. CDR3 size: 13 residues. The CDR3 DNA reads as TGTGCCAGCAGCAAAGGGGGCACGACCGAGCAGTACTTC. As protein: CASSKGGTTEQYF.

This clone was seen only once. The chain is built from TRBV5-1 and TRBJ2-2; TRBD2 aligns across 10 bases. The junction had 2 bases not matched to a gene; V was cut back by 3 bases and J by 3 bases. CDR3 size: 15 residues. Germline lookup yields CDR1 SGHRS and CDR2 YFSETQ. CDR3 amino acids: CASSYLAGDTGELFF. In nucleotides, the CDR3 is TGCGCCAGCAGCTACCTAGCGGGAGACACCGGGGAGCTGTTTTTT.

This sequence joins TRBV2 and TRBJ2-1, with D tentatively TRBD1 or TRBD2 (5 bases each). With 0 bases removed from V and 0 bases from J, the gap between germline ends came to 9 bases. Germline CDR1 and CDR2: SNHLY and FYNNEI. This CDR3 region has 16 residues. CDR3 amino acids: CASSEAWDPSYNEQFF. The CDR3, as DNA: TGTGCCAGCAGTGAAGCGTGGGACCCCTCCTACAATGAGCAGTTCTTC. The full variable domain, completed using reference TRBV2 and TRBJ2-1, is EPEVTQTPSHQVTQMGQEVILRCVPISNHLYFYWYRQILGQKVEFLVSFYNNEISEKSEIFDDQFSVERPDGSNFTLKIRSTKLEDSAMYFCASSEAWDPSYNEQFFGPGTRLTVL.

The chain employs TRBV4-3 and TRBJ2-7, with TRBD1 as a possible D gene (6 bases). CDR3 length: 15 amino acids. Trimming took off 4 bases at V and 3 bases at J, with 16 bases between the two ends. CDR1 and CDR2 from the germline V gene are LGHNA and YSLEER. This chain's CDR3 is CASSPGTTGDYEQYF. DNA of the CDR3: TGCGCCAGCAGCCCCGGGACAACTGGTGACTACGAGCAGTACTTC.

This rearrangement joins TRBV2 to TRBJ2-5, with 7 nucleotides matching TRBD2. Germline assignment: CDR1 SNHLY and CDR2 FYNNEI. CDR3 size: 13 residues. Trimming cost V 3 bases and J 3 bases; bases outside gene matches: 1. CDR3 DNA sequence: TGTGCCAGCAGTGATGGGGGGGAAGAGACCCAGTACTTC. It codes for CASSDGGEETQYF.

The rearrangement links TRBV19 to TRBJ2-7; 12 nucleotides align to TRBD1. The CDR3 has 15 residues. CDR1 and CDR2 from the germline V gene are LNHDA and SQIVND (reference sequence). The J segment lost 2 bases and the V segment lost 4 bases, leaving 3 bases of the junction unmatched. This CDR3 is CASSTGQGAAYEQYF. CDR3 nucleotides: TGTGCCAGTAGTACGGGACAGGGGGCGGCCTACGAGCAGTACTTC.

This sequence joins TRBV9 and TRBJ1-3, with D perhaps matching TRBD1 (6 bases). The CDR3 consists of 15 residues. The ends were cut back, 0 bases at V and 8 bases at J, with 15 bases in the middle. The V gene's germline CDR1 is SGDLS and CDR2 YYNGEE. CDR3 region: CASSVEGGAVDTIYF. The DNA of the CDR3 is TGTGCCAGCAGCGTAGAGGGGGGCGCGGTTGACACCATATATTTT.

This chain connects TRBV27 to TRBJ2-1; D is ambiguous. The CDR3 is 15 residues long. The germline V gene encodes CDR1 MNHEY and CDR2 SMNVEV (reference sequence). V lost 5 bases, J lost 8 bases, and 19 bases lay in between. The CDR3 reads CASSLGSRGWDEQFF. CDR3 DNA sequence: TGTGCCAGCAGTCTGGGTTCGCGAGGTTGGGATGAGCAGTTCTTC.

CDR3 nucleotide sequence: TGTGCCAGCAGTCAGGCGTACTCTGGAAACACCATATATTTT. It specifies CASSQAYSGNTIYF. The chain recombines TRBV6-6 with TRBJ1-3; D is uncertain. The V end was cut by 5 bases, the J end by 0 bases, with 8 bases between. The CDR3 covers 14 residues. From germline, CDR1 is MNHNY and CDR2 SVGAGI (reference sequence).

This clone was seen once. The chain links TRBV9 to TRBJ2-1; D could derive from TRBD1 or TRBD2 (5 bases each). The CDR3 is 15 residues long. The germline V and J ends were trimmed by 6 bases and 3 bases, with 16 bases remaining between them. Looked up from germline, CDR1 is SGDLS and CDR2 is YYNGEE. Here the CDR3 reads CASTRGAPNYNEQFF. The DNA for the CDR3 is TGTGCCAGCACCCGGGGCGCTCCGAACTACAATGAGCAGTTCTTC.

The rearrangement uses TRBV4-1 and TRBJ1-6; 8 bases align to TRBD1. The V segment lost 0 bases and the J segment 9 bases; nucleotides outside the gene matches: 4. The CDR3 extends over 15 amino acids. Germline loops: CDR1 MGHRA, CDR2 YSYEKL. The CDR3 here is CASSQDPQGASPLHF. The CDR3 DNA reads as TGCGCCAGCAGCCAAGATCCGCAGGGGGCTTCACCCCTCCACTTT.

This rearrangement joins TRBV5-1 to TRBJ2-7, with 10 bases that match TRBD1. Per the germline V gene, CDR1 is SGHRS and CDR2 is YFSETQ. This CDR3 contains 14 residues. V trimming: 6 bases; J trimming: 2 bases; junction bases outside the gene matches: 5. The CDR3 DNA reads as TGCGCCAGCACTACCGGGACAGGGGCCTACGAGCAGTACTTC. Translated, it gives CASTTGTGAYEQYF.

As concerns this clone: Within the sample, other DNA sequences also encode this same CDR3. The chain is built from TRBV7-9 and TRBJ1-1; D call uncertain. The germline gives CDR1 SEHNR, CDR2 FQNEAQ (reference sequence). V lost 1 base to trimming and J lost 4 bases, with 4 bases between them. The CDR3 consists of 12 residues. The CDR3, as DNA: TGTGCCAGCAGCTTAGGTTCCACTGAAGCTTTCTTT. Its protein is CASSLGSTEAFF.